The present T cell receptor (beta chain) was sequenced within a study of blood T cells in healthy people across ages. Background on the study: Through template switching, about one barcoded beta molecule was captured per two T cells, as measured in model experiments.

With respect to this clonotype: What it recognizes is unknown.

Trimming took 4 bases from V and 2 from J, leaving 12 bases between them. The CDR3 totals 15 residues. Looked up from germline, CDR1 is ENHRY and CDR2 is SYGVKD. Study-level results: No conclusive comparison of naive versus antigen-experienced cells was possible with unsorted PBMCs. Shifts in expanded clonotypes may have been confounded by donor CMV status, which was unknown.

A sample-barcoded 5' primer and a J-beta primer mix were used in a second PCR of roughly 7 to 12 cycles. Individual samples furnished no less than 2.5 million CDR3-containing paired-end reads apiece. MiXCR, applied by TCRdb to the 5' RACE reads, yields one record per CDR3 protein. The table includes approximately 900,000 distinct CDR3 sequences, around 48% detected once. V gene TRBV10-3 combines with J gene TRBJ2-1; no clear D gene. The sequenced material came from blood. This TCR came from a young man in good health. As DNA, the CDR3 is TGTGCCATCAGTGTTCAGACTGACACCTACAATGAGCAGTTCTTC. Translating it yields CAISVQTDTYNEQFF.